A single sample gave rise to the 2 T cell receptor beta chains below, sequenced in a study of breast tumors, draining lymph nodes, adjacent tissues. Samples came from axillary lymph nodes draining the breast cancer. TCRdb itself ran the multiplex PCR reads through MiXCR, one entry per CDR3 protein. Of under 350,000 distinct CDR3 sequences listed, 30% were seen once; the top ten hold under 1.2%. Sample: axillary lymph node tissue. The receptors were gathered from a female donor with breast cancer. Some clones in this sample may be carry-over from other donors' samples.

This clonotype was seen a few times. A much larger clone is a single base away; this may be a read error. The chain combines TRBV5-5 with TRBJ2-3; TRBD2 aligns across 8 bases. The length of the CDR3 is 16 residues. The germline V gene has CDR1 SGHKS and CDR2 YYEKEE (reference sequence). CDR3 in DNA: TGTGCCGGCAGCCTCCTGGCTAGCGGGAGCACAGATACGCAGTATTTT. This translates into CAGSLLASGSTDTQYF.

In regard to this clonotype: A much larger clone lies a single base off, so this may be a read error. The CDR3 region has the DNA TGTGCCAGTAGTATACGGGGCTCCTATCAGCCCCAGCATTTT. Amino acids: CASSIRGSYQPQHF. The rearrangement uses TRBV19 and TRBJ1-5; a weak D match, TRBD1 (5 bases). The CDR3 is 14 amino acids. Trimming removed 2 bases from V and 5 bases from J, with 10 bases in between. The germline gives CDR1 LNHDA, CDR2 SQIVND (reference sequence).